This TCR beta chain was observed in a study of blood T cell repertoires in COVID-19. The repertoire was sequenced with immunoSEQ multiplex PCR; TCRdb's copy has only in-frame clones and lacks some. The sample records about 84,000 clones, approximately 80% being singletons. Germline assignment: CDR1 SGDLS and CDR2 YYNGEE. Trimming cost V 0 bases and J 7 bases, with 17 bases left between them. This CDR3 is built from 16 residues. V and J are TRBV9 and TRBJ2-1; maybe TRBD2 (5 bases). Input material: peripheral blood. This receptor was obtained from a man between 65 and 85 years old with acute or convalescent COVID-19. The CDR3 nucleotides read TGTGCCAGCAGCGTAGGTCCCGGCAGCGGCTTAAATGAGCAGTTCTTC. This encodes CASSVGPGSGLNEQFF.